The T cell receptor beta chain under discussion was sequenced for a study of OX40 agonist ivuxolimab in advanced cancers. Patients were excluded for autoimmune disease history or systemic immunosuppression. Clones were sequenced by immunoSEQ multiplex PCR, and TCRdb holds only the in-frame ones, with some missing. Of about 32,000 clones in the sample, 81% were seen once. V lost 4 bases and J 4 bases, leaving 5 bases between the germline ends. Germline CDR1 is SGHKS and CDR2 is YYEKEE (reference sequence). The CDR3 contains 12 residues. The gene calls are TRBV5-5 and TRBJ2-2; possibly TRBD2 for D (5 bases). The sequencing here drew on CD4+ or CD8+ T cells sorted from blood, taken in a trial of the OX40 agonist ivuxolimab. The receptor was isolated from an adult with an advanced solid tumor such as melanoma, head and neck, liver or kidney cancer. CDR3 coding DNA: TGTGCCAGCAGCACTAGCACCGGGGAGCTGTTTTTT. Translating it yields CASSTSTGELFF.